Listed below are T cell receptor beta chains from one sample, sequenced in a study of blood T cell repertoires in COVID-19. The assay was immunoSEQ multiplex PCR, and TCRdb's table has in-frame clones only and misses some. The sample has roughly 190,000 clones, roughly 80% seen once. The source material was peripheral blood. Receptor source: a woman between 65 and 79 years old with COVID-19, enrolled during active disease. The CDR3 runs from the conserved cysteine through the conserved F or W. D genes are given only for firm matches. Not every row has a clone size; where given, it reads once, few, many or a size class.

D gene,clone size,V gene,J gene,CDR3 length,CDR3 protein,CDR3 DNA
TRBD1,-,TRBV5-4,TRBJ1-1,13,CASSPAGGTEAFF,TGTGCCAGCAGCCCGGCAGGGGGCACTGAAGCTTTCTTT
-,-,TRBV5-6,TRBJ1-6,15,CASSSDGLAVVPLHF,TGTGCCAGCAGCTCGGACGGATTAGCGGTGGTTCCCCTCCACTTT
TRBD2,-,TRBV29-1,TRBJ2-2,14,CSVEGLAGSGELFF,TGCAGCGTTGAAGGTCTAGCGGGATCCGGGGAGCTGTTTTTT
TRBD2,-,TRBV19,TRBJ2-1,13,CASTVSGTNEQFF,TGTGCCAGTACCGTTAGCGGGACGAATGAGCAGTTCTTC
-,-,TRBV6-5,TRBJ2-2,13,CASSPRNAGELFF,TGTGCCAGCAGTCCTAGGAACGCCGGGGAGCTGTTTTTT
-,-,TRBV28,TRBJ1-2,15,CASSGGADSYYGYTF,TGTGCCAGCAGTGGGGGGGCGGACAGCTACTATGGCTACACCTTC
-,-,TRBV12-3/TRBV12-4,TRBJ1-1,13,CASSLTVNTEAFF,TGTGCCAGCAGTTTAACAGTGAACACTGAAGCTTTCTTT
-,-,TRBV27,TRBJ2-1,15,CASSLYTLFSGEQFF,TGTGCCAGCAGTTTATACACACTTTTTTCGGGGGAGCAGTTCTTC
TRBD2,-,TRBV4-1,TRBJ2-2,16,CASSQTPSGGTGELFF,TGCGCCAGCAGCCAAACCCCGAGCGGGGGAACCGGGGAGCTGTTTTTT
-,-,TRBV7-2,TRBJ1-2,13,CASSRDATYGYTF,TGTGCCAGCAGCCGAGACGCGACTTATGGCTACACCTTC
TRBD2,few,TRBV28,TRBJ2-3,14,CASSTGGARDTQYF,TGTGCCAGCAGTACCGGGGGGGCCAGAGATACGCAGTATTTT
-,-,TRBV9,TRBJ1-1,15,CASSLTGKINTEAFF,TGTGCCAGCAGTTTAACAGGGAAAATCAACACTGAAGCTTTCTTT
-,-,TRBV4-2,TRBJ2-7,18,CASSQGNSLDSFSYEQYF,TGTGCCAGCAGCCAAGGAAATTCGTTAGACTCCTTCTCCTACGAGCAGTACTTC
TRBD1,-,TRBV10-3,TRBJ2-7,15,CAISEAPGGTYEQYF,TGTGCCATCAGTGAGGCCCCAGGGGGAACCTACGAGCAGTACTTC
TRBD1,-,TRBV7-2,TRBJ2-5,14,CASSHRGRMETQYF,TGTGCCAGCAGCCACAGGGGGCGCATGGAGACCCAGTACTTC
-,-,TRBV20-1,TRBJ2-3,10,CSAARGTQYF,TGCAGTGCGGCACGGGGTACGCAGTATTTT
-,-,TRBV27,TRBJ1-1,15,CASSFTPPGYTEAFF,TGTGCCAGCAGTTTCACACCCCCAGGGTACACTGAAGCTTTCTTT
-,-,TRBV28,TRBJ2-5,14,CASSLWTAQETQYF,TGTGCCAGCAGTTTATGGACAGCTCAAGAGACCCAGTACTTC
TRBD2,-,TRBV27,TRBJ2-1,15,CASSFSGGTHNEQFF,TGTGCCAGCAGTTTCAGCGGGGGGACCCACAATGAGCAGTTCTTC
-,-,TRBV12-3/TRBV12-4,TRBJ1-1,13,CASTFGMNTEAFF,TGTGCCAGCACCTTCGGTATGAACACTGAAGCTTTCTTT
-,-,TRBV30,TRBJ2-1,13,CAWSRQGLNEQFF,TGTGCCTGGAGCCGCCAGGGGCTCAATGAGCAGTTCTTC
TRBD1,-,TRBV27,TRBJ1-3,16,CASSLRGLYSGNTIYF,TGTGCCAGCAGTTTAAGGGGGCTATACTCTGGAAACACCATATATTTT
-,many,TRBV12-3/TRBV12-4,TRBJ1-6,13,CASRWLQNSPLHF,TGTGCCAGCAGGTGGTTACAGAATTCACCCCTCCACTTT